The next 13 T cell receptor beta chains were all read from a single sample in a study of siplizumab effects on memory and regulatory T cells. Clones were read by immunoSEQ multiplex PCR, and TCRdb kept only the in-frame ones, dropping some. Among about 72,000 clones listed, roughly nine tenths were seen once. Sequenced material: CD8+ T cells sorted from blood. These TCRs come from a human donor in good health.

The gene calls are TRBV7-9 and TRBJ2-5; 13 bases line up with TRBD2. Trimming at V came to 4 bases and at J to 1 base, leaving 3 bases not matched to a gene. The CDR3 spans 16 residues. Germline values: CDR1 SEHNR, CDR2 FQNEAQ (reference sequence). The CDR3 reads CASSSGLAGAQETQYF. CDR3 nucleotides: TGTGCCAGCAGCTCAGGACTAGCGGGGGCCCAAGAGACCCAGTACTTC.

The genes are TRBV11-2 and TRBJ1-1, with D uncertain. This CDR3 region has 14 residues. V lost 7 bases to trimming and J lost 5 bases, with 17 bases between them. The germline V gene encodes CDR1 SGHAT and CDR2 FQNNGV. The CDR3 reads CASTLGAGGTEAFF. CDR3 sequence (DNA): TGTGCCAGCACCCTAGGCGCGGGAGGGACTGAAGCTTTCTTT.

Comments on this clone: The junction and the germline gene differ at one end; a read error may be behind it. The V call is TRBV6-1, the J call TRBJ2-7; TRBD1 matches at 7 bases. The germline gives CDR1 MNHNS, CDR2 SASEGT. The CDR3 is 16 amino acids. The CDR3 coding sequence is TGTGCCATCAGTGAGTCGCAGGACAGGAGCTCCTACGAGCAGTACTTC. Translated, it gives CAISESQDRSSYEQYF.

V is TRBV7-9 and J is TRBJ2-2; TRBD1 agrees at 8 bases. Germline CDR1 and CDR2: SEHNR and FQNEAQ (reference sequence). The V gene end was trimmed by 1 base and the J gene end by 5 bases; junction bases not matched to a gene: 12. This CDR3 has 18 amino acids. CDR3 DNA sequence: TGTGCCAGCAGCTTAGTAACAGGGGGATTTCTTGGGACCGGGGAGCTGTTTTTT. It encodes CASSLVTGGFLGTGELFF.

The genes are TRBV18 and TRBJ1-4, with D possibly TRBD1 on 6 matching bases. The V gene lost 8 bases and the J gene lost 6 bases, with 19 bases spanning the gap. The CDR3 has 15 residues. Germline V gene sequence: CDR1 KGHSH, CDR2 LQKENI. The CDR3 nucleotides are TGTGCCAGCCCCACCACGTTAGGGGGGGATGAAAAACTGTTTTTT. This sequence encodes CASPTTLGGDEKLFF.

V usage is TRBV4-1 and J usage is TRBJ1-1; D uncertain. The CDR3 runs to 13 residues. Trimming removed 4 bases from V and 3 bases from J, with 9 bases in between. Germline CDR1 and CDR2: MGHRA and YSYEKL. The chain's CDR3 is CASSLREDTEAFF. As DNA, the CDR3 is TGCGCCAGCAGCCTTAGGGAGGACACTGAAGCTTTCTTT.

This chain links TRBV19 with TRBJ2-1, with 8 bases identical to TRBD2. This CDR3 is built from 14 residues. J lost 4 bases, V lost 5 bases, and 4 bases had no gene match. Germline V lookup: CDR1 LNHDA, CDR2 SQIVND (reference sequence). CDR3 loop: CASSPGLGYNEQFF. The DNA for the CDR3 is TGTGCCAGTAGTCCGGGACTAGGATACAATGAGCAGTTCTTC.

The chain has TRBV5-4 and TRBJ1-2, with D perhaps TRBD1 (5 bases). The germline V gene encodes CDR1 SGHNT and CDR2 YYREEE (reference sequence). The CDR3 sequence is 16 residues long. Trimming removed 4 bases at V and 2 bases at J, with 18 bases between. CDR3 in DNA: TGTGCCAGCAGCAGAGGCCGGGAAGGGGACAACTATGGCTACACCTTC. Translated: CASSRGREGDNYGYTF.

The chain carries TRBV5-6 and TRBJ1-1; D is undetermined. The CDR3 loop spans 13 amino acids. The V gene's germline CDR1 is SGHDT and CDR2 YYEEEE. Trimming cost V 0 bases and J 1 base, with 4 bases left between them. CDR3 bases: TGTGCCAGCAGCTTGGTGGCGAACACTGAAGCTTTCTTT. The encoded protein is CASSLVANTEAFF. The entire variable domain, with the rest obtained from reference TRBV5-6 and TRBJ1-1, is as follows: DAGVTQSPTHLIKTRGQQVTLRCSPKSGHDTVSWYQQALGQGPQFIFQYYEEEERQRGNFPDRFSGHQFPNYSSELNVNALLLGDSALYLCASSLVANTEAFFGQGTRLTVV.

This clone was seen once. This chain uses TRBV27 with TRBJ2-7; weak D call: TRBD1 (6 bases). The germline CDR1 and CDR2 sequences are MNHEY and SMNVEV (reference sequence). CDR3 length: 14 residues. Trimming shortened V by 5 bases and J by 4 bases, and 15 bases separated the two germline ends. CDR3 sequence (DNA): TGTGCCAGCAGTGAACGGACAGACGGTTACGAGCAGTACTTC. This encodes CASSERTDGYEQYF.

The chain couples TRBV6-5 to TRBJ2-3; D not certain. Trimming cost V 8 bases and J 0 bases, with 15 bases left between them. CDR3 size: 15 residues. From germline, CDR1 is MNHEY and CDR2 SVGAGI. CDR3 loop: CASSPRWLSTDTQYF. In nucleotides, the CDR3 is TGTGCCAGCTCCCCCCGCTGGTTAAGCACAGATACGCAGTATTTT.

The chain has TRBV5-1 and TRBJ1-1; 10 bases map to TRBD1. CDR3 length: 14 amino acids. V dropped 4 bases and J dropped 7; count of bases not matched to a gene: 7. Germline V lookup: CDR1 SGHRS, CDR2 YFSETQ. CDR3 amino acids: CASSAAGTGDEAFF. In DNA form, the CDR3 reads TGCGCCAGCAGCGCAGCCGGGACAGGGGATGAAGCTTTCTTT.

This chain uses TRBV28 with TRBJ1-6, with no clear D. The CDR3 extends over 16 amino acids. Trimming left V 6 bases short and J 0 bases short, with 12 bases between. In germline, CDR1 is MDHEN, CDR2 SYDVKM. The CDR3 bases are TGTGCCAGCAGCCTCCAGATTAGCTCCTATAATTCACCCCTCCACTTT. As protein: CASSLQISSYNSPLHF.